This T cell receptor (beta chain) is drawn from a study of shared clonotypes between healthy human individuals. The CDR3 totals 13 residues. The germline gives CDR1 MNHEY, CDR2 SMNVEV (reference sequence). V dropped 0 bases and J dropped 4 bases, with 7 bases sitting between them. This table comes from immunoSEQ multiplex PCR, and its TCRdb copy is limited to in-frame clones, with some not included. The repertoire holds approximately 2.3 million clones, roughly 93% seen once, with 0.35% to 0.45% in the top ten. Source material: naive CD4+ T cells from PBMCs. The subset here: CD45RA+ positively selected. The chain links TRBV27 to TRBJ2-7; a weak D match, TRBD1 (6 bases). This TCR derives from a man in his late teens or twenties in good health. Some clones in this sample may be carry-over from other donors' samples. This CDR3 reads CASSLSGQYEQYF. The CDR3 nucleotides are TGTGCCAGCAGTTTATCCGGACAGTACGAGCAGTACTTC.